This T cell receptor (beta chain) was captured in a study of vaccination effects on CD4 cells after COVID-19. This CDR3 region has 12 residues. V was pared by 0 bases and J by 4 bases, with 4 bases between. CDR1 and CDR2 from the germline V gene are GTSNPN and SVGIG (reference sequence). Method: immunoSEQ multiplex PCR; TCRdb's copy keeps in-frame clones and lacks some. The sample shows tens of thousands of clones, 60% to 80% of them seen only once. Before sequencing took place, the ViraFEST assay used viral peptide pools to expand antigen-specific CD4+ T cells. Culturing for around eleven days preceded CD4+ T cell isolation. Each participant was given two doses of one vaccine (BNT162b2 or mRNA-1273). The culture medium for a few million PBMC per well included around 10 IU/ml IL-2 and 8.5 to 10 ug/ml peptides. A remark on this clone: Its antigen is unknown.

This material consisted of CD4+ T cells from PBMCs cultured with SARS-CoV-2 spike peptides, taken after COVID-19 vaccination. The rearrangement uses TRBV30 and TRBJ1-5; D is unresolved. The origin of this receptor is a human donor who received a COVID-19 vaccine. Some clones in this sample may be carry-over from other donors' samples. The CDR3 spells CAWSVRNQPQHF. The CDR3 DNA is TGTGCCTGGAGTGTAAGGAATCAGCCCCAGCATTTT.